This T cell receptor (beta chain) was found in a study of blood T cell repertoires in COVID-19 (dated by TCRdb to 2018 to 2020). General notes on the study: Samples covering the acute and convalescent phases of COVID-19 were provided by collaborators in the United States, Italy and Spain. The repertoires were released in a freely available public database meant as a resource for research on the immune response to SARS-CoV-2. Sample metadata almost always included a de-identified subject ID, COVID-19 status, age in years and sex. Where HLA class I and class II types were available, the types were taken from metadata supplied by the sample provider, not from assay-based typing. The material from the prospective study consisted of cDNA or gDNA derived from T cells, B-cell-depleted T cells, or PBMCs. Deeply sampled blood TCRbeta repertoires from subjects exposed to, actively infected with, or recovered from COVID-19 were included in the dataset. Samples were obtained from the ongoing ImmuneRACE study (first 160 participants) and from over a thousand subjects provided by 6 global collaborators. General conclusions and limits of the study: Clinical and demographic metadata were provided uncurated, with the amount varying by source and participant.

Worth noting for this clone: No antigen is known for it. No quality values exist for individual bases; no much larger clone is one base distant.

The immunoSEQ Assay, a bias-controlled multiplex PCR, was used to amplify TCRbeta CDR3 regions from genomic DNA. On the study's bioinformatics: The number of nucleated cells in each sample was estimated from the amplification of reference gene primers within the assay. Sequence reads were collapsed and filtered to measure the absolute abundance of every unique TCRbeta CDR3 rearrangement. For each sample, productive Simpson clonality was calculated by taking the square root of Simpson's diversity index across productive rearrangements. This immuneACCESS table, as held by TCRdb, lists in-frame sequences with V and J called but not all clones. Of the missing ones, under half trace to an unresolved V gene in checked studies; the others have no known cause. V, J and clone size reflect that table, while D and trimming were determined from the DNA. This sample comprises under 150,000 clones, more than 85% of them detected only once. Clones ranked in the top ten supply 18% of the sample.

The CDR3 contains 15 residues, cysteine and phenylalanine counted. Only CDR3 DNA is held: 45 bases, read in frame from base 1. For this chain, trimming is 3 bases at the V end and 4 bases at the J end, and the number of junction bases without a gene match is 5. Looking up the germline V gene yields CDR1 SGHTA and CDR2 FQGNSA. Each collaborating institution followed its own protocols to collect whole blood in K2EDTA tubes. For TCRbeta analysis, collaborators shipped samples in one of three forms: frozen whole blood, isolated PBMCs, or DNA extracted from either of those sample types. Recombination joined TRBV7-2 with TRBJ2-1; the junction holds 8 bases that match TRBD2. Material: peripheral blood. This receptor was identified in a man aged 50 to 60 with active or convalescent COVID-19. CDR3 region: CASSFQTGGYNEQFF. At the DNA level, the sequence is TGTGCCAGCAGCTTTCAAACGGGGGGGTACAATGAGCAGTTCTTC.